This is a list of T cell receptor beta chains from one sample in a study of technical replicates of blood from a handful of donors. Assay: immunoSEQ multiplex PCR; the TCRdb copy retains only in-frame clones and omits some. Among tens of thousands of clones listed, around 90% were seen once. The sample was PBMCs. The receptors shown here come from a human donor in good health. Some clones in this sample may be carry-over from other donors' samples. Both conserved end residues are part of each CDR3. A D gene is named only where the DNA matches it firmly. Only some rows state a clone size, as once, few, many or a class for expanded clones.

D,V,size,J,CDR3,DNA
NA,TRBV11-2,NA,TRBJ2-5,CASSLGDFPSQYF,TGTGCCAGCAGCTTAGGGGACTTTCCGTCCCAGTACTTC
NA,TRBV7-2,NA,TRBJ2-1,CASSLSPNGGLISEQFF,TGTGCCAGCAGCTTATCCCCCAACGGGGGATTGATCAGTGAGCAGTTCTTC
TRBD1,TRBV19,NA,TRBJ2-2,CASSSGTGRTGELFF,TGTGCCAGTAGTTCCGGGACAGGGCGTACCGGGGAGCTGTTTTTT
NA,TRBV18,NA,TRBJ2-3,CASSEERTQYF,TGTGCCAGCTCGGAGGAGAGGACGCAGTATTTT
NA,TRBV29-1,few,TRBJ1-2,CSVEVRTPPNYGYTF,TGCAGCGTTGAAGTGCGGACACCTCCTAACTATGGCTACACCTTC
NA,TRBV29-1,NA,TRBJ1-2,CSVEQVINYGYTF,TGCAGCGTTGAGCAGGTCATCAACTATGGCTACACCTTC
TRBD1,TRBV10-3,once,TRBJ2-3,CAISVGQASTDTQYF,TGTGCCATCAGCGTCGGACAGGCTAGCACAGATACGCAGTATTTT
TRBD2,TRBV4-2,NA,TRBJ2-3,CASSHSGLLTSGRATDTQYF,TGTGCCAGCAGCCATAGCGGGCTCCTTACTAGCGGGAGGGCAACAGATACGCAGTATTTT
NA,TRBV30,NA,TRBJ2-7,CAWSTRDYEQYF,TGTGCCTGGAGTACCCGGGATTACGAGCAGTACTTC
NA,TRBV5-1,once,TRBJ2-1,CASSFDWGGYNEQFF,TGCGCCAGCAGCTTCGATTGGGGAGGCTACAATGAGCAGTTCTTC
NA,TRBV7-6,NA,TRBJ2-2,CASSYSGGRTGELFF,TGTGCCAGCAGCTACTCCGGGGGTCGCACCGGGGAGCTGTTTTTT
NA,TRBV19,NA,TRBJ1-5,CASSIVFGSQPQHF,TGTGCCAGTAGTATTGTTTTCGGGTCACAGCCCCAGCATTTT
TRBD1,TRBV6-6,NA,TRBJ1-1,CASNSGGVGTEAFF,TGTGCCAGCAACTCAGGGGGAGTAGGCACTGAAGCTTTCTTT
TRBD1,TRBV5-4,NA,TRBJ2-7,CASSPTTGGASYEQYF,TGTGCCAGCAGCCCCACGACAGGGGGCGCCAGCTACGAGCAGTACTTC
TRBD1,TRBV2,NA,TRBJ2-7,CASSAVGQSYEQYF,TGTGCCAGCAGTGCCGTGGGACAGTCCTACGAGCAGTACTTC
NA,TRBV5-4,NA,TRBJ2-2,CTSSRNTGELFF,TGTACCAGCAGCCGTAACACCGGGGAGCTGTTTTTT
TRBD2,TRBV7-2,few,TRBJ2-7,CASSRAAGDSYEQYF,TGTGCCAGCAGCCGGGCTGCGGGAGATTCCTACGAGCAGTACTTC
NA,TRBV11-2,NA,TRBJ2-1,CASTRTETAGPNEQFF,TGTGCCAGCACAAGAACCGAAACGGCGGGTCCGAATGAGCAGTTCTTC
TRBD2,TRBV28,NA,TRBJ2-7,CASSYPSGSYEQYF,TGTGCCAGCAGTTACCCTAGCGGGAGTTACGAGCAGTACTTC
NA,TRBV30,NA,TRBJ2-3,CALLSGGTDTQYF,TGTGCCTTACTGTCGGGGGGCACAGATACGCAGTATTTT
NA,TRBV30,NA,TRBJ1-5,CAWSVRRNQPQHF,TGTGCCTGGAGTGTACGCAGAAATCAGCCCCAGCATTTT
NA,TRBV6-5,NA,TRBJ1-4,CASRGAQEKLFF,TGTGCCAGCAGGGGGGCCCAAGAAAAACTGTTTTTT
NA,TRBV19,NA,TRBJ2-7,CASRRTEPSYEQYF,TGTGCCAGTCGTCGGACAGAGCCTTCCTACGAGCAGTACTTC
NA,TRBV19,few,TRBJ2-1,CASSQRDSEQFF,TGTGCCAGTAGTCAACGGGACTCCGAGCAGTTCTTC
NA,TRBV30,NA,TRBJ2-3,CAWSPGTLRQYF,TGTGCCTGGAGTCCCGGGACTTTGCGACAGTATTTT
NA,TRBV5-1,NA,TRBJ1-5,CASSLIQGAQPQHF,TGCGCCAGCAGCTTAATACAGGGTGCTCAGCCCCAGCATTTT
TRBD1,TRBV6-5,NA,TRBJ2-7,CASSSAGTGAYEQYF,TGTGCCAGCAGCTCCGCCGGGACAGGAGCCTACGAGCAGTACTTC
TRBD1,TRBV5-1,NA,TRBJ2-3,CASGQGADTQYF,TGCGCCAGCGGCCAGGGGGCGGATACGCAGTATTTT
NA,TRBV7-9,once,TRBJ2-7,CASSLFSGSSYEQYF,TGTGCCAGCAGCTTGTTCTCTGGGAGCTCCTACGAGCAGTACTTC
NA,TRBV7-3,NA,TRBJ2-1,CASSLQMGSINEQFF,TGTGCCAGCAGCTTACAAATGGGTAGCATCAATGAGCAGTTCTTC
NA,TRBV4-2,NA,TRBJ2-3,CASSQDPPGTSDTQYF,TGTGCCAGCAGCCAAGATCCGCCTGGGACTTCAGATACGCAGTATTTT
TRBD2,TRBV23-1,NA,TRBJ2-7,CASSPNRGSGNTYEQYF,TGCGCCAGCAGTCCCAACCGGGGTAGCGGGAACACCTACGAGCAGTACTTC
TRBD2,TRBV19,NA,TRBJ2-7,CASTKGLAGTYEQYF,TGTGCCAGTACTAAGGGACTAGCGGGAACCTACGAGCAGTACTTC
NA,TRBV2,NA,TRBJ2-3,CASRIQGSTQYF,TGTGCCAGCAGGATCCAGGGGAGTACGCAGTATTTT
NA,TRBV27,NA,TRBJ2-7,CASSFFSGHGRQYF,TGTGCCAGCAGTTTCTTTTCGGGACATGGTAGGCAGTACTTC
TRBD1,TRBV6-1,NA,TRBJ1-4,CASSEGEGTGGEKLFF,TGTGCCAGCAGTGAAGGGGAGGGGACAGGGGGCGAAAAACTGTTTTTT
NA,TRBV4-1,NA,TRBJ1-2,CASSQGTANYGYTF,TGCGCCAGCAGCCAAGGGACAGCTAACTATGGCTACACCTTC
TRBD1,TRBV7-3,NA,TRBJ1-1,CASSQGQGYAEAFF,TGTGCCAGCAGCCAGGGACAGGGGTACGCTGAAGCTTTCTTT
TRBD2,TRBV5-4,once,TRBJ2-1,CASSSPQRGGDNEQFF,TGTGCCAGCAGCTCCCCTCAGCGGGGGGGCGACAATGAGCAGTTCTTC
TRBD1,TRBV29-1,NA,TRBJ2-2,CSAGQGDTGELFF,TGCAGCGCAGGACAGGGGGACACCGGGGAGCTGTTTTTT
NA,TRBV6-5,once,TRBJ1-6,CASSYEEDSPLHF,TGTGCCAGCAGTTACGAGGAAGATTCACCCCTCCACTTT
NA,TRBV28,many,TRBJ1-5,CASTRGGMSNQPQHF,TGTGCCAGCACCCGGGGGGGTATGAGCAATCAGCCCCAGCATTTT
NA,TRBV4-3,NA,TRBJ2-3,CASSQDAPGTDTQYF,TGCGCCAGCAGCCAAGATGCCCCAGGGACAGATACGCAGTATTTT
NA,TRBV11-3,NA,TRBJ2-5,CASSLGQLETQYF,TGTGCCAGCAGCTTGGGGCAGCTAGAGACCCAGTACTTC
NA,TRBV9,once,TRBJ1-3,CASSPPHAAGNTIYF,TGTGCCAGCAGCCCCCCCCATGCGGCTGGAAACACCATATATTTT
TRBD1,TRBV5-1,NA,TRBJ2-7,CASSSGQGMGEQYF,TGCGCCAGCAGCTCCGGACAGGGGATGGGGGAGCAGTACTTC
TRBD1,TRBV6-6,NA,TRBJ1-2,CASSSSRGQGNYGYTF,TGTGCCAGCAGTAGCAGCCGGGGACAGGGAAACTATGGCTACACCTTC
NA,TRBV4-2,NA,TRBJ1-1,CASSNPVGPYTEAFF,TGTGCCAGCAGCAATCCGGTGGGGCCCTACACTGAAGCTTTCTTT